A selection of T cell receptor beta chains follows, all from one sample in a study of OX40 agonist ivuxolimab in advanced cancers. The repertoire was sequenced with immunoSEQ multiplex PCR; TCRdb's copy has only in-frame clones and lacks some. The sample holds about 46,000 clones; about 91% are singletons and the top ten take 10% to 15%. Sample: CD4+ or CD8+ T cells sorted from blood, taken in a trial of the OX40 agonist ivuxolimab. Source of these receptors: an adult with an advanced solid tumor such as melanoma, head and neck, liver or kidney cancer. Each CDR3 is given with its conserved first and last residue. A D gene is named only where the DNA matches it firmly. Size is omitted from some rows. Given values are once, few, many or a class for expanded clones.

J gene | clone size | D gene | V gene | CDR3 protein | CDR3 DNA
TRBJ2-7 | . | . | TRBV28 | CASSLVASYEQYF | TGTGCCAGCAGTTTAGTAGCGTCCTACGAGCAGTACTTC
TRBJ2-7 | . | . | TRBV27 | CASSLSGGEQYF | TGTGCCAGCAGTTTATCTGGCGGCGAGCAGTACTTC
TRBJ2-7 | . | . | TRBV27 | CASSGQGAYEQYF | TGTGCCAGCAGTGGCCAGGGAGCCTACGAGCAGTACTTC
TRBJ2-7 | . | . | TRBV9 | CASSVAESGPEQYF | TGTGCCAGCAGCGTAGCCGAGTCGGGCCCCGAGCAGTACTTC
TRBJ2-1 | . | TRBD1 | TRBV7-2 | CASNSIGGAGYNEQFF | TGTGCCAGCAACTCAATAGGGGGCGCGGGTTACAATGAGCAGTTCTTC
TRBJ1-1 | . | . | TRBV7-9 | CASSFGGAGTEAFF | TGTGCCAGCAGCTTTGGGGGCGCAGGCACTGAAGCTTTCTTT
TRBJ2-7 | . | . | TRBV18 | CASSPVSYEQYF | TGTGCCAGCTCACCAGTCTCCTACGAGCAGTACTTC
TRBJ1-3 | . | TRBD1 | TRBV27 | CASSRGTGQSIYF | TGTGCCAGCAGTCGGGGGACAGGGCAATCCATATATTTT
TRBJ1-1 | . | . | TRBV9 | CASSVAGRDTEAFF | TGTGCCAGCAGCGTAGCAGGGAGGGACACTGAAGCTTTCTTT
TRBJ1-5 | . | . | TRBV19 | CASSIDFGLNQPQHF | TGTGCCAGTAGTATAGATTTCGGCCTCAATCAGCCCCAGCATTTT
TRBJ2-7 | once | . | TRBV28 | CASSFQDEQYF | TGTGCCAGCAGTTTTCAGGACGAGCAGTACTTC
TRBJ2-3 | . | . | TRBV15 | CATSSVNLGDTQYF | TGTGCCACCAGCAGTGTAAACCTCGGAGATACGCAGTATTTT
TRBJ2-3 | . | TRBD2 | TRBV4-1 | CASSHPKAGGTDTQYF | TGCGCCAGCAGCCACCCTAAAGCGGGGGGCACAGATACGCAGTATTTT
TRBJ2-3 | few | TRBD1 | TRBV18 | CASSPTRTQGAGTDTQYF | TGTGCCAGCTCACCCACCCGAACTCAGGGGGCTGGCACAGATACGCAGTATTTT
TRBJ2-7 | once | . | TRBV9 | CASSVAHGGYEQYF | TGTGCCAGCAGCGTAGCCCACGGTGGCTACGAGCAGTACTTC
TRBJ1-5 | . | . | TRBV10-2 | CASGQGNQPQHF | TGCGCCAGCGGGCAGGGAAATCAGCCCCAGCATTTT
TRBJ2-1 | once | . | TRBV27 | CASSLGSPLYNEQFF | TGTGCCAGCAGTTTGGGATCTCCGCTTTACAATGAGCAGTTCTTC
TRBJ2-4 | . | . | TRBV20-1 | CSAPYDGIQYF | TGCAGTGCTCCCTACGATGGCATTCAGTACTTC
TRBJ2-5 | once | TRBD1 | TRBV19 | CASSIAGGFQETQYF | TGTGCCAGTAGTATTGCAGGGGGTTTCCAAGAGACCCAGTACTTC
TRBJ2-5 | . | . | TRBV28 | CASSLYQETQYF | TGTGCCAGCAGCTTATACCAAGAGACCCAGTACTTC
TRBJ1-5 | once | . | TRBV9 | CASSEGGAVNQPQHF | TGTGCCAGCAGCGAGGGAGGGGCAGTCAATCAGCCCCAGCATTTT
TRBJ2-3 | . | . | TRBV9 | CASSVDRASGTDTQYF | TGTGCCAGCAGCGTAGATAGGGCGTCTGGGACAGATACGCAGTATTTT
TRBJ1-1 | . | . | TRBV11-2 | CASSSPWEGANTEAFF | TGTGCCAGCAGCTCCCCCTGGGAAGGGGCGAACACTGAAGCTTTCTTT
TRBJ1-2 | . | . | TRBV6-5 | CASSHGTGNYGYTF | TGTGCCAGCAGTCACGGGACGGGGAACTATGGCTACACCTTC
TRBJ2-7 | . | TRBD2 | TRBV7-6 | CASSLAAGVKEQYF | TGTGCCAGCAGCTTAGCGGCGGGAGTGAAGGAGCAGTACTTC
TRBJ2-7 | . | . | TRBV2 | CASRPETIDYEQYF | TGTGCCAGCAGGCCCGAGACAATTGACTACGAGCAGTACTTC
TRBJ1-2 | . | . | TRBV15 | CATSRDITGNYGYTF | TGTGCCACCAGCAGAGATATTACAGGAAACTATGGCTACACCTTC
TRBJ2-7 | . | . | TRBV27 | CASSFVRGPWEQYF | TGTGCCAGCAGTTTTGTCAGGGGCCCTTGGGAGCAGTACTTC
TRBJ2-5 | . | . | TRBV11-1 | CASSAMGDQQETQYF | TGTGCCAGCAGCGCCATGGGGGACCAACAAGAGACCCAGTACTTC
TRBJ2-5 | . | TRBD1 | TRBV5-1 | CASSDGGQGPETQYF | TGCGCCAGCAGCGATGGAGGACAGGGTCCAGAGACCCAGTACTTC
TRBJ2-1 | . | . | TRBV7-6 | CASSTDPPGTRNYNEQFF | TGTGCCAGCAGCACCGACCCACCGGGGACAAGGAATTACAATGAGCAGTTCTTC
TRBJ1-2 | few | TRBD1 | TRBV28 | CASSSLQGDGGGYTF | TGTGCCAGCAGTTCTTTACAGGGGGATGGTGGTGGCTACACCTTC
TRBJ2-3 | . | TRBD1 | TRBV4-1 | CASSQARTGFTDTQYF | TGCGCCAGCAGCCAAGCGAGGACAGGGTTCACAGATACGCAGTATTTT
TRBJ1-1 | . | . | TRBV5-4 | CASSLGPENTEAFF | TGTGCCAGCAGCTTGGGCCCCGAGAACACTGAAGCTTTCTTT
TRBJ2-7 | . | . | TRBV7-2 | CASSLVGGGEQYF | TGTGCCAGCAGCTTAGTTGGGGGCGGCGAGCAGTACTTC
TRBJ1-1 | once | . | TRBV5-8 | CASSRPRRGTVEAFF | TGTGCCAGCAGCCGACCTAGGCGGGGTACAGTTGAAGCTTTCTTT
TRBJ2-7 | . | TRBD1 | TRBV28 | CASRQQGLSYEQYF | TGTGCCAGCAGACAACAGGGGCTGTCCTACGAGCAGTACTTC
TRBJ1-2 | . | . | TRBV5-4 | CASSGLEYGYTF | TGTGCCAGCAGCGGCCTGGAATATGGCTACACCTTC
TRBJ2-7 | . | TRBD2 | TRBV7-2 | CASSLVPPGRGGSNYEQYF | TGTGCCAGCAGCTTAGTCCCCCCAGGCCGGGGGGGGAGTAACTACGAGCAGTACTTC
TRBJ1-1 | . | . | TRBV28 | CASLDYNTEAFF | TGTGCCAGCTTGGACTACAACACTGAAGCTTTCTTT
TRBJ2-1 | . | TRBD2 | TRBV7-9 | CASSQPYGDLAGGYNEQFF | TGTGCCAGCAGCCAACCGTACGGAGACCTAGCGGGAGGTTATAATGAGCAGTTCTTC
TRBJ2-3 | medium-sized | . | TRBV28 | CASSLGVSSLTDTQYF | TGTGCCAGCAGTCTCGGTGTCAGCAGCCTCACAGATACGCAGTATTTT
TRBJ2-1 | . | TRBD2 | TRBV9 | CASSVATLGLAGHNEQFF | TGTGCCAGCAGCGTAGCTACCTTGGGGCTAGCGGGGCACAATGAGCAGTTCTTC
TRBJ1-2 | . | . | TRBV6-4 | CAKIGKVSSDGYTF | TGTGCCAAGATTGGAAAGGTCTCCTCCGATGGCTACACCTTC
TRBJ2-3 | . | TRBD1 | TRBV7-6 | CASSQTGYSADTQYF | TGTGCCAGCAGCCAGACAGGGTATAGTGCAGATACGCAGTATTTT
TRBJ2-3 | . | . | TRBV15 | CATSRGAAETQYF | TGTGCCACCAGCAGAGGGGCGGCGGAGACGCAGTATTTT
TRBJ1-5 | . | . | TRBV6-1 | CASSDREGPYSNQPQHF | TGTGCCAGCAGTGACCGTGAGGGGCCTTATAGCAATCAGCCCCAGCATTTT
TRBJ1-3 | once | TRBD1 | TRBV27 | CASSLTTGPGNTIYF | TGTGCCAGCAGTTTAACGACAGGGCCTGGAAACACCATATATTTT
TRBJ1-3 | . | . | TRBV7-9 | CASMQGVLNTIYF | TGTGCCAGCATGCAAGGGGTCTTGAACACCATATATTTT
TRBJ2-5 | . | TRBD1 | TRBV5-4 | CASSFWQGARETQYF | TGTGCCAGCAGCTTTTGGCAGGGGGCCCGGGAGACCCAGTACTTC
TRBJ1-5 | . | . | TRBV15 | CATSRDGGDYQPQHF | TGTGCCACCAGCAGAGATGGGGGAGATTATCAGCCCCAGCATTTT
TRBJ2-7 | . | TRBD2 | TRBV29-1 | CSVWTSGSYEQYF | TGCAGCGTGTGGACTAGCGGGAGTTACGAGCAGTACTTC
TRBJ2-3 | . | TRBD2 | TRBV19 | CASRPGTSGRVTDTQYF | TGTGCCAGTAGGCCTGGGACTAGCGGGAGGGTCACAGATACGCAGTATTTT
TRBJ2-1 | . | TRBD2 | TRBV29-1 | CSVDGTSGGAVTYNEQFF | TGCAGCGTCGACGGGACTAGCGGGGGGGCCGTAACCTACAATGAGCAGTTCTTC
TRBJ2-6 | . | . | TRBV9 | CASSADRDSGANVLTF | TGTGCCAGCAGCGCTGACCGAGACTCTGGGGCCAACGTCCTGACTTTC
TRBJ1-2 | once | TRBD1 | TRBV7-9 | CASSLQGDYGYTF | TGTGCCAGCAGCTTACAGGGGGACTATGGCTACACCTTC
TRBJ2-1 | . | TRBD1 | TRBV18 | CASSPRQGIKDNEQFF | TGTGCCAGCTCACCCAGACAGGGGATTAAGGACAATGAGCAGTTCTTC
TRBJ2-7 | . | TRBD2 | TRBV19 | CASSTPGPRGAYEQYF | TGTGCCAGTAGTACGCCGGGACCTCGGGGGGCCTACGAGCAGTACTTC
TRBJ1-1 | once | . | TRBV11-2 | CASSPERRGTEAFF | TGTGCCAGCAGCCCCGAACGCAGGGGCACTGAAGCTTTCTTT